This TCR beta chain was sequenced in a study of blood T cell repertoires in COVID-19. On the study more broadly: There were acute and convalescent COVID-19 samples, and they came from the United States, Italy and Spain.

The J segment lost 6 bases and the V segment lost 0 bases, leaving 6 bases of the junction unmatched. This CDR3 contains 15 residues. Germline-derived CDR1 and CDR2 are LNHNV and YYDKDF (reference sequence). The authors' processing: Amplification with reference gene primers provided the estimates of nucleated cell counts. Profiling relied on immunoSEQ multiplex PCR, and the TCRdb table lists in-frame clones only, not all of them. V, J and clone size are those of that table, while D and trimming were read from the DNA. The sample includes about 62,000 clones, about nine tenths of them seen just once. The chain employs TRBV15 and TRBJ2-7, with 9 positions matching TRBD1. Source material: peripheral blood. This receptor was taken from a woman aged 80 or over with acute or convalescent COVID-19. The CDR3 here is CATSRDRDRVTEQYF. The CDR3 DNA is TGTGCCACCAGCAGAGACCGGGACAGGGTCACCGAGCAGTACTTC.